The sequence of this T cell receptor (beta chain) was determined in a study of technical replicates of blood from several donors. Repertoires were generated with immunoSEQ multiplex PCR, while TCRdb's copy carries only in-frame clones and drops some. Of tens of thousands of clones in the sample, 94% were seen once. This clonotype was sampled from a human donor in good health. Material for sequencing was T cells isolated from PBMCs.

The CDR3 nucleotides read TGCGCCAGCAGCCTTAGCGGAACGAACACCGGGGAGCTGTTTTTT. This encodes CASSLSGTNTGELFF. The rearrangement joins TRBV4-1 to TRBJ2-2; maybe TRBD2 (6 bases). This CDR3 is 15 amino acids long. The germline V gene encodes CDR1 MGHRA and CDR2 YSYEKL. The V end was cut by 4 bases, the J end by 0 bases, with 9 bases between.